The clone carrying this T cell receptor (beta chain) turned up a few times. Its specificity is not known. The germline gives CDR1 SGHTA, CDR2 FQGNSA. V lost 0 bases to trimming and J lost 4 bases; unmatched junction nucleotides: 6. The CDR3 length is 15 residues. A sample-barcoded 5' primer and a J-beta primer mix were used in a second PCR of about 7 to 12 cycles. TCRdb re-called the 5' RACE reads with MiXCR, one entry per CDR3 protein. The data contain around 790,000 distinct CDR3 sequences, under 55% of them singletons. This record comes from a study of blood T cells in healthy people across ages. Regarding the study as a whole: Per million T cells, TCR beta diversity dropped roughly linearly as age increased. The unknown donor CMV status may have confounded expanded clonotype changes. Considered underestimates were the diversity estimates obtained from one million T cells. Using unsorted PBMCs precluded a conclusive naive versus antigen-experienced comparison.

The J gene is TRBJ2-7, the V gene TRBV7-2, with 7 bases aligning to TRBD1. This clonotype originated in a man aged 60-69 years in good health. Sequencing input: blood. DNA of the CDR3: TGTGCCAGCAGCTTAGCTACAGGGGCAGCGTACGAGCAGTACTTC. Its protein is CASSLATGAAYEQYF.